A selection of T cell receptor beta chains follows, all from one sample in a study of CXCR3-negative and CXCR3-positive naive CD8 T cells. From its re-call of the 5' RACE reads, TCRdb lists each CDR3 protein once, without DNA. The table gives 85,000 to 130,000 distinct CDR3 sequences; the top ten clones make up over 0.35% of it. Sequenced material: naive CXCR3+ CD8+ T cells from blood. The receptors here all came from a human donor in good health. Some clones in this sample may be carry-over from other donors' samples. Both conserved end residues are part of each CDR3.

j_gene: TRBJ1-1; v_gene: TRBV19; CDR3aa: CATRQGRSEAFF
j_gene: TRBJ2-7; v_gene: TRBV28; CDR3aa: CASSPRFRGDEQYF
j_gene: TRBJ2-3; v_gene: TRBV5-1; CDR3aa: CASSLDRGTDTQYF
j_gene: TRBJ2-1; v_gene: TRBV27; CDR3aa: CASSIRLAGGSSYNEQFF
j_gene: TRBJ1-1; v_gene: TRBV6-5; CDR3aa: CASSPYGYTEAFF
j_gene: TRBJ2-7; v_gene: TRBV13; CDR3aa: CASSPSTWDEQYF
j_gene: TRBJ2-3; v_gene: TRBV29-1; CDR3aa: CSVVPTGAITDTQYF
j_gene: TRBJ2-7; v_gene: TRBV20-1; CDR3aa: CSAWGTSGYEQYF
j_gene: TRBJ2-2; v_gene: TRBV29-1; CDR3aa: CSVEERETGDGELFF
j_gene: TRBJ2-1; v_gene: TRBV4-3; CDR3aa: CASSQDLGVDEQFF
j_gene: TRBJ2-5; v_gene: TRBV5-1; CDR3aa: CASSLDKETQYF
j_gene: TRBJ1-5; v_gene: TRBV12-3/TRBV12-4; CDR3aa: CASSLPGGGNQPQHF
j_gene: TRBJ2-1; v_gene: TRBV11-2; CDR3aa: CASGEDVSYNEQFF
j_gene: TRBJ2-5; v_gene: TRBV27; CDR3aa: CASSFTSQETQYF
j_gene: TRBJ1-2; v_gene: TRBV29-1; CDR3aa: CSAETSGAHGYTF
j_gene: TRBJ2-1; v_gene: TRBV7-9; CDR3aa: CASSLIKGGSDEQFF
j_gene: TRBJ2-7; v_gene: TRBV28; CDR3aa: CASSFDTASSRGSYEQYF
j_gene: TRBJ2-1; v_gene: TRBV7-6; CDR3aa: CASSLASGGGSNEQFF
j_gene: TRBJ2-1; v_gene: TRBV4-3; CDR3aa: CASSQDTWRGSSYNEQFF
j_gene: TRBJ2-3; v_gene: TRBV2; CDR3aa: CASSETGLAGATDTQYF
j_gene: TRBJ2-7; v_gene: TRBV20-1; CDR3aa: CSACTADSYEQYF
j_gene: TRBJ2-7; v_gene: TRBV12-3/TRBV12-4; CDR3aa: CASSLWGNYEQYF
j_gene: TRBJ2-1; v_gene: TRBV29-1; CDR3aa: CSVISRVNENEQFF
j_gene: TRBJ2-1; v_gene: TRBV21-1; CDR3aa: CASSIVGQAPYEQFF
j_gene: TRBJ2-1; v_gene: TRBV4-3; CDR3aa: CASSQDLASSYNEQFF
j_gene: TRBJ2-1; v_gene: TRBV7-9; CDR3aa: CASSPLAGGPFYEQFF
j_gene: TRBJ2-5; v_gene: TRBV10-2; CDR3aa: CASSDRGQGGLAGEETQYF
j_gene: TRBJ2-1; v_gene: TRBV7-2; CDR3aa: CASSLLPMGAGDNEQFF
j_gene: TRBJ2-7; v_gene: TRBV9; CDR3aa: CASSGHTDFNYEQYF
j_gene: TRBJ2-7; v_gene: TRBV29-1; CDR3aa: CSVEGSDYEQYF
j_gene: TRBJ2-1; v_gene: TRBV27; CDR3aa: CASSLMLARNNEQFF
j_gene: TRBJ1-1; v_gene: TRBV3-1; CDR3aa: CASSQVDGGTEAFF
j_gene: TRBJ2-3; v_gene: TRBV12-3/TRBV12-4; CDR3aa: CASSLVTGLAGRDTQYF
j_gene: TRBJ1-1; v_gene: TRBV5-5; CDR3aa: CASSIGQGARTEAFF
j_gene: TRBJ2-7; v_gene: TRBV5-1; CDR3aa: CASSFAGLAGDEQYF
j_gene: TRBJ1-1; v_gene: TRBV12-3/TRBV12-4; CDR3aa: CASDGDSSTEAFF
j_gene: TRBJ2-7; v_gene: TRBV29-1; CDR3aa: CSVEKVNHRGEQYF
j_gene: TRBJ2-5; v_gene: TRBV5-1; CDR3aa: CASSLALASGGGVGETQYF
j_gene: TRBJ1-1; v_gene: TRBV7-2; CDR3aa: CASSLGDRTQAWATEAFF
j_gene: TRBJ2-2; v_gene: TRBV7-6; CDR3aa: CASSPRALSGSDGELFF
j_gene: TRBJ2-5; v_gene: TRBV11-2; CDR3aa: CASSWSAETQYF
j_gene: TRBJ2-3; v_gene: TRBV2; CDR3aa: CASRLAGGSNTDTQYF
j_gene: TRBJ1-2; v_gene: TRBV27; CDR3aa: CARAPEGPIGYTF
j_gene: TRBJ1-2; v_gene: TRBV12-3/TRBV12-4; CDR3aa: CASRDQGAAYGYTF
j_gene: TRBJ2-1; v_gene: TRBV18; CDR3aa: CASSGTGGRYNEQFF
j_gene: TRBJ2-1; v_gene: TRBV14; CDR3aa: CASRPGLAPDEQFF
j_gene: TRBJ2-7; v_gene: TRBV29-1; CDR3aa: CSVALASGPYEQYF
j_gene: TRBJ1-5; v_gene: TRBV20-1; CDR3aa: CSAREWSNQPQHF
j_gene: TRBJ2-1; v_gene: TRBV15; CDR3aa: CATSSAVYNEQFF
j_gene: TRBJ2-2; v_gene: TRBV4-1; CDR3aa: CASSQEGNTGELFF
j_gene: TRBJ2-7; v_gene: TRBV19; CDR3aa: CASSTLSQGLTYEQYF
j_gene: TRBJ1-2; v_gene: TRBV7-9; CDR3aa: CASSPVKPGGYGYTF
j_gene: TRBJ1-1; v_gene: TRBV28; CDR3aa: CASSAPRNTEAFF
j_gene: TRBJ2-2; v_gene: TRBV9; CDR3aa: CASSVGQGGTGELFF
j_gene: TRBJ2-3; v_gene: TRBV7-9; CDR3aa: CASSWGLDDTQYF
j_gene: TRBJ2-4; v_gene: TRBV29-1; CDR3aa: CSVDDRTPLAKNIQYF
j_gene: TRBJ2-7; v_gene: TRBV5-4; CDR3aa: CASSLPTAERYEQYF